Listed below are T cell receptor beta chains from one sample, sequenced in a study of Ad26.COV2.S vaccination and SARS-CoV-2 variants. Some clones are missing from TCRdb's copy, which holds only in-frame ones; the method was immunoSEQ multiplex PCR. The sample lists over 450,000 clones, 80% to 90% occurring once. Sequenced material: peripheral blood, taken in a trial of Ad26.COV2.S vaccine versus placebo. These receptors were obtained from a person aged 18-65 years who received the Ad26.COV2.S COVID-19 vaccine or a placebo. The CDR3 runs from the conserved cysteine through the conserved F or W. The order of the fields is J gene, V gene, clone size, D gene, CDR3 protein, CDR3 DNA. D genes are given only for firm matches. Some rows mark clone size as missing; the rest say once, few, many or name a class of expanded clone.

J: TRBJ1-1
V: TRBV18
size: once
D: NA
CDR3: CASSRKGQKNTEAFF
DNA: TGTGCCAGCTCACGTAAAGGACAGAAGAACACTGAAGCTTTCTTT

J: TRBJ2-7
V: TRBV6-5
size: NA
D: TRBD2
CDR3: CASSYSLAGGTYEQYF
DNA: TGTGCCAGCAGTTATAGCCTAGCGGGAGGGACATACGAGCAGTACTTC

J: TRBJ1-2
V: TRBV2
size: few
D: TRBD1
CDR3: CASSAQGSYGYTF
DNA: TGTGCCAGCAGCGCACAGGGGTCCTATGGCTACACCTTC

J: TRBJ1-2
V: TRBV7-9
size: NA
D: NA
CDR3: CASSLGGHRGYTF
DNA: TGTGCCAGCAGCTTAGGCGGGCATCGGGGCTACACCTTC

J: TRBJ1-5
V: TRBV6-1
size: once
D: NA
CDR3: CASSEVRNRVASQPQHF
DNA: TGTGCCAGCAGTGAAGTTCGGAACAGGGTAGCCTCTCAGCCCCAGCATTTT

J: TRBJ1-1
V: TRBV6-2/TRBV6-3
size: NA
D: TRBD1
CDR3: CASSLSVVTGHTEAFF
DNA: TGTGCCAGCAGCTTGAGTGTCGTGACAGGGCACACTGAAGCTTTCTTT

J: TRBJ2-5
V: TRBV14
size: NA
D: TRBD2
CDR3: CASSPGTSGYKETQYF
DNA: TGTGCCAGCAGCCCCGGGACTAGCGGATACAAAGAGACCCAGTACTTC

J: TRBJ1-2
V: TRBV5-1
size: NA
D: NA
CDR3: CASSLESGTPFGYTF
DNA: TGCGCCAGCAGCTTGGAGTCTGGGACTCCTTTTGGCTACACCTTC

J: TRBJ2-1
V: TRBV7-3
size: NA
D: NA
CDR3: CASSPQGYNEQFF
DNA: TGTGCCAGCAGCCCCCAGGGGTACAATGAGCAGTTCTTC

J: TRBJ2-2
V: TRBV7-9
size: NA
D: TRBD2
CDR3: CASSLRPLAGDTGELFF
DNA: TGTGCCAGCAGCTTAAGGCCCCTAGCGGGGGACACCGGGGAGCTGTTTTTT

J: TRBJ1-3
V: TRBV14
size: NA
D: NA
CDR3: CASSHTSLLSGTIYF
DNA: TGTGCCAGCAGCCACACCAGCCTCCTCTCGGGCACCATATATTTT

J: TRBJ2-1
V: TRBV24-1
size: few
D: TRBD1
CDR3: CATSDFGQGRDEQFF
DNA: TGTGCCACCAGTGATTTCGGACAGGGACGGGATGAGCAGTTCTTC

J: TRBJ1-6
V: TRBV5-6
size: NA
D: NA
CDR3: CASSLGGARNSPLHF
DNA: TGTGCCAGCAGCTTGGGCGGGGCGAGAAATTCACCCCTCCACTTT

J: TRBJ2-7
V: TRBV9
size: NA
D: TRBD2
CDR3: CASNPRGEAYEQYF
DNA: TGTGCCAGCAACCCCCGGGGGGAGGCCTACGAGCAGTACTTC

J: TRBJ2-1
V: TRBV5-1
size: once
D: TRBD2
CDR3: CASRPGTSGSYNEQFF
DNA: TGCGCCAGCAGACCTGGGACTAGCGGGAGCTACAATGAGCAGTTCTTC